What follows are 10 T cell receptor beta chains derived from one specimen sequenced in a study of cytomegalovirus exposure and HLA in healthy donors (dated by TCRdb to about 2017). The library was produced with the immunoSEQ multiplex PCR assay. A mixture of 60 forward primers for TCR Vbeta segments and 13 reverse primers for TCR Jbeta segments was used in the multiplex PCR. The table was pulled from immuneACCESS by TCRdb, which kept in-frame rearrangements only. Such tables lose some clones; where checked, under half of the loss comes from unresolved V genes, and the rest has no known cause. The sample contains roughly 90,000 clones, roughly four fifths of them found a single time. The ten largest clonotypes hold around 3.7% of the sample. The sequencing input was PBMCs. The source of these receptors is a man aged 30-40 years in good health and CMV-seropositive.

The gene calls are TRBV6-1 and TRBJ2-2; D may be TRBD2 (6 bases). The length of the CDR3 is 17 residues. Germline V gene sequence: CDR1 MNHNS, CDR2 SASEGT. Trimming pared 2 bases from V and 5 bases from J, leaving 18 bases between. CDR3 sequence (DNA): TGTGCCAGCAGTGAAAGGTTCGGAGGGGTAGGAACCGGGGAGCTGTTTTTT. As protein: CASSERFGGVGTGELFF.

The chain links TRBV6-5 to TRBJ1-4; D is uncertain. Deletions cut 0 bases from V and 0 bases from J, with 8 bases between. Germline V gene sequence: CDR1 MNHEY, CDR2 SVGAGI. The CDR3 totals 16 residues. This CDR3 reads CASSYSPYSTNEKLFF. CDR3 bases: TGTGCCAGCAGTTACTCTCCGTATTCAACTAATGAAAAACTGTTTTTT.

The gene calls are TRBV23-1 and TRBJ2-7, with D possibly matching TRBD1 (5 bases). Being an ORF, TRBV23-1 has a function that is uncertain. Trimming took off 4 bases at V and 2 bases at J, with 12 bases between the two ends. CDR3 length equals 14 residues. The CDR3 sequence: CASSRGRKPYEQYF. The CDR3 nucleotides are TGCGCCAGCAGTCGGGGCAGGAAACCCTACGAGCAGTACTTC.

The J gene is TRBJ2-7, the V gene TRBV7-2; D call uncertain. CDR3 length: 11 amino acids. Trimming removed 5 bases at V and 3 bases at J, with 5 bases between. CDR1 SGHTA and CDR2 FQGNSA come from the germline V gene. The CDR3 DNA follows: TGTGCCAGCAGCGGAGTCTACGAGCAGTACTTC. This sequence encodes CASSGVYEQYF.

The chain combines TRBV10-3 with TRBJ2-1; 12 bases align to TRBD2. Germline V CDR1 and CDR2: ENHRY, SYGVKD. CDR3 length: 19 amino acids. V lost 5 bases to trimming and J lost 8 bases; unmatched junction nucleotides: 19. The CDR3 nucleotides read TGTGCCATCAGTATGGGGGGTTCTAGCGGGAGGGCTACGGGGGATGAGCAGTTCTTC. Protein sequence: CAISMGGSSGRATGDEQFF.

The rearrangement links TRBV7-9 to TRBJ2-3, with D uncertain. V was shortened by 1 base and J by 8 bases, with 10 bases between the two germline ends. CDR1 and CDR2 from the germline V gene are SEHNR and FQNEAQ (reference sequence). The CDR3 runs to 13 residues. The DNA of the CDR3 is TGTGCCAGCAGCTTAGGTGGAGTCGGTACGCAGTATTTT. Translation gives CASSLGGVGTQYF.

V and J are TRBV6-5 and TRBJ2-7, with 8 nucleotides matching TRBD1. The ends lost 8 bases at V and 6 bases at J; junction bases unmatched: 6. CDR1 and CDR2 from the germline V gene are MNHEY and SVGAGI. The CDR3 length is 12 residues. The CDR3 protein is CASFQGAGEQYF. CDR3 nucleotides: TGTGCCAGCTTTCAGGGGGCTGGCGAGCAGTACTTC.

V usage is TRBV30 and J usage is TRBJ2-3; D is undetermined. V shed 4 bases and J shed 6 bases, with 11 bases lying between them. From germline, CDR1 is GTSNPN and CDR2 SVGIG (reference sequence). The CDR3 has 12 residues. The CDR3 region is CAWILQKDTQYF. The CDR3 DNA is TGTGCCTGGATCTTACAGAAGGATACGCAGTATTTT.

The chain couples TRBV6-6 to TRBJ1-5, with D hard to call. V was clipped by 8 bases and J by 5 bases, with 7 bases between them. Per the germline V gene, CDR1 is MNHNY and CDR2 is SVGAGI (reference sequence). The CDR3 is 11 residues long. The CDR3 sequence is CASRRDQPQHF. As DNA, the CDR3 is TGTGCCAGCCGACGGGATCAGCCCCAGCATTTT.

This sequence joins TRBV10-3 and TRBJ1-6; 11 nucleotides align to TRBD1. The CDR3 is 14 amino acids. With V trimmed by 6 bases and J by 9 bases, 4 bases remained unmatched. The germline V gene encodes CDR1 ENHRY and CDR2 SYGVKD. CDR3 DNA sequence: TGTGCCATCAGGGGGGACAGGGGGAGTTCACCCCTCCACTTT. Protein product: CAIRGDRGSSPLHF.